This entry concerns a single TCR beta chain. This entry is derived from a study of blood T cell repertoires in COVID-19. Study-wide background: COVID-19 samples from acute and convalescent phases originated in the United States, Italy and Spain. PBMCs, B-cell-depleted T cells, or T cells provided the cDNA or gDNA that made up the material.

Per the study methods: Estimated nucleated cell counts came from reference gene primer amplification. Clones were read by immunoSEQ multiplex PCR, and TCRdb kept only the in-frame ones, dropping some. The D gene and trimming were derived from the DNA, and the V and J assignments and clone size from that table. The profile covers fewer than 300,000 clones, with around nine tenths appearing a single time and around 0.84% taken by the ten largest. V gave up 4 bases and J gave up 4 bases, with 13 bases separating them. Germline V gene lookup returns CDR1 MGHRA and CDR2 YSYEKL. CDR3 size: 15 residues. The genes are TRBV4-1 and TRBJ2-2; D not resolved. The TCR was taken from a man aged 30-40 years with acute or convalescent COVID-19. Sequences were obtained from peripheral blood. CDR3 region: CASSPQPGSTGELFF. As DNA, the CDR3 is TGCGCCAGCAGCCCTCAGCCAGGATCCACCGGGGAGCTGTTTTTT.